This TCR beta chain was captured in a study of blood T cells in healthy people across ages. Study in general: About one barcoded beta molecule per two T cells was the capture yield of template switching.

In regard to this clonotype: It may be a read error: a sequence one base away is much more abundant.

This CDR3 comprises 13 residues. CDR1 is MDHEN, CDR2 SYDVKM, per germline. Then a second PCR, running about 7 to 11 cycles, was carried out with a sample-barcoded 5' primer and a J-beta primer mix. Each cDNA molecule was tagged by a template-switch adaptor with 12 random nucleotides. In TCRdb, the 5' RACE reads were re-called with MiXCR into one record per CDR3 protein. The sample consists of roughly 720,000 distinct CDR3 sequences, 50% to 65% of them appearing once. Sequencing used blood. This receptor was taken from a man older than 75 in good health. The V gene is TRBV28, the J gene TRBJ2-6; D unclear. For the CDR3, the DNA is TGTGCCAGCCGTAGTTCTGGGACCAACGTCCTGACTTTC. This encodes CASRSSGTNVLTF.